One sample yielded the 21 T cell receptor beta chains listed below, sequenced in a study of cytomegalovirus exposure and HLA in healthy donors. Use of 60 Vbeta and 13 Jbeta primers characterized the PCR. Measured with immunoSEQ multiplex PCR; TCRdb has only the in-frame clones, and not every one. Here the sample spans some 210,000 clones, roughly four fifths being singletons. The specimen was PBMCs. These receptors all stem from a woman between 25 and 40 years old in good health and CMV-seropositive.

The gene calls are TRBV19 and TRBJ1-6, with D possibly matching TRBD1 (6 bases). Between the trimmed V and J ends, which lost 5 bases and 2 bases, there was a span of 10 bases. Germline V gene sequence: CDR1 LNHDA, CDR2 SQIVND (reference sequence). This CDR3 has 15 amino acids. DNA for the CDR3: TGTGCCAGTAGTGCGACAGGTACCTATAATTCACCCCTCCACTTT. This gives the protein CASSATGTYNSPLHF.

This chain links TRBV7-3 with TRBJ2-7, with D perhaps TRBD1 (5 bases). With 5 bases removed from V and 0 bases from J, the gap between germline ends came to 8 bases. CDR1 and CDR2 from the germline V gene are SGHTA and FQGTGA. This CDR3 is 13 amino acids long. The CDR3 spells CASSRTPSYEQYF. DNA for the CDR3: TGTGCCAGCAGCCGGACACCCTCCTACGAGCAGTACTTC. The full variable domain, with the rest looked up from reference TRBV7-3 and TRBJ2-7, is GAGVSQTPSNKVTEKGKYVELRCDPISGHTALYWYRQSLGQGPEFLIYFQGTGAADDSGLPNDRFFAVRPEGSVSTLKIQRTERGDSAVYLCASSRTPSYEQYFGPGTRLTVT.

This chain links TRBV30 with TRBJ2-1; D possibly corresponds to TRBD1 (5 bases). The V gene lost 3 bases and the J gene lost 5 bases, with 8 bases spanning the gap. This CDR3 contains 12 residues. Germline CDR1 is GTSNPN and CDR2 is SVGIG (reference sequence). CDR3 residues: CAWRRQHNEQFF. CDR3 DNA: TGTGCCTGGAGGAGACAGCACAATGAGCAGTTCTTC.

The gene calls are TRBV19 and TRBJ2-5, with 12 bases that match TRBD1. Germline CDR1 reads LNHDA; CDR2 reads SQIVND (reference sequence). This CDR3 is built from 18 residues. Germline trimming cut 6 bases from V and 2 bases from J; bases unmatched to any gene: 13. The chain's CDR3 is CASRITLRDRGLQETQYF. The DNA for the CDR3 is TGTGCCAGTAGGATAACCCTCCGGGACAGGGGGCTTCAAGAGACCCAGTACTTC. Complete variable domain (other parts from reference TRBV19 and TRBJ2-5): DGGITQSPKYLFRKEGQNVTLSCEQNLNHDAMYWYRQDPGQGLRLIYYSQIVNDFQKGDIAEGYSVSREKKESFPLTVTSAQKNPTAFYLCASRITLRDRGLQETQYFGPGTRLLVL.

The chain is built from TRBV7-9 and TRBJ2-2; 9 bases map to TRBD1. The CDR3 has 13 amino acids. CDR1 SEHNR and CDR2 FQNEAQ come from the germline V gene (reference sequence). Losses at the gene ends were 5 bases for V and 5 bases for J; bases not matched to a gene: 0. The CDR3 DNA sequence: TGTGCCAGCAGCGGGACAGGGACCGGGGAGCTGTTTTTT. Its protein product is CASSGTGTGELFF.

V usage is TRBV30 and J usage is TRBJ2-1, with D unclear. The CDR3 totals 14 residues. Trimming took 6 bases from V and 3 from J, leaving 15 bases between them. Germline values: CDR1 GTSNPN, CDR2 SVGIG (reference sequence). As DNA, the CDR3 is TGTGCCTGCCCGACCCCTGGGCGCTACAATGAGCAGTTCTTC. Encoded protein: CACPTPGRYNEQFF.

The chain uses TRBV7-9 and TRBJ2-1; 7 bases are a match to TRBD1. Trimming at V came to 5 bases and at J to 6 bases, leaving 10 bases not matched to a gene. Germline V gene lookup returns CDR1 SEHNR and CDR2 FQNEAQ (reference sequence). CDR3 length: 15 amino acids. The CDR3 nucleotides are TGTGCCAGCAGCACGAGGGGGCCGCCGGGCAATGAGCAGTTCTTC. This codes for CASSTRGPPGNEQFF.

V usage is TRBV7-9 and J usage is TRBJ1-5, with 7 bases matching TRBD1. Trimming cost V 0 bases and J 0 bases; bases outside gene matches: 5. This CDR3 comprises 17 residues. The germline V gene encodes CDR1 SEHNR and CDR2 FQNEAQ (reference sequence). CDR3 nucleotides: TGTGCCAGCAGCTTAGCGACAGGGACAACTAGCAATCAGCCCCAGCATTTT. This translates into CASSLATGTTSNQPQHF.

This chain links TRBV4-2 with TRBJ1-1; TRBD1 matches at 7 bases. The CDR3 sequence is 16 residues long. Germline loops: CDR1 LGHNA, CDR2 YNFKEQ. With 3 bases clipped from V and 6 bases from J, the junction kept 13 bases outside the gene matches. The CDR3, as DNA: TGTGCCAGCAGCCATCCGGGACAGCAATTCATCGCTGAAGCTTTCTTT. It specifies CASSHPGQQFIAEAFF.

This chain connects TRBV19 to TRBJ1-2; no reliable D call. The CDR3 covers 12 residues. V dropped 5 bases and J dropped 4 bases, with 8 bases sitting between them. Germline CDR1 is LNHDA and CDR2 is SQIVND (reference sequence). The CDR3 sequence is CASSPRGYGYTF. The CDR3 DNA reads TGTGCCAGTAGTCCCCGGGGCTATGGCTACACCTTC.

The chain has TRBV4-1 and TRBJ1-2, with D possibly being TRBD1 (5 bases). V lost 1 base to trimming and J lost 9 bases, with 12 bases between them. CDR3 length: 13 amino acids. Germline lookup yields CDR1 MGHRA and CDR2 YSYEKL. CDR3 sequence (DNA): TGCGCCAGCAGCCAAGTGGACATCTTTCGCTACACCTTC. Its translation: CASSQVDIFRYTF.

The genes are TRBV6-5 and TRBJ2-5; the match to TRBD2 covers 11 bases. The length of the CDR3 is 14 residues. J was trimmed by 1 base and V by 6 bases; bases with no gene match: 1. The germline V gene has CDR1 MNHEY and CDR2 SVGAGI. CDR3 in amino acids: CASRTSGGQETQYF. CDR3 DNA: TGTGCCAGCAGAACTAGCGGGGGCCAAGAGACCCAGTACTTC.

This chain uses TRBV5-6 with TRBJ2-7; D gene unclear. With 1 base removed from V and 5 bases from J, the gap between germline ends came to 7 bases. The CDR3 is 12 amino acids. Per germline, CDR1 SGHDT and CDR2 YYEEEE. The CDR3 loop reads CASSLTLDEQYF. The CDR3 DNA is TGTGCCAGCAGCTTGACCCTAGACGAGCAGTACTTC.

This clone was seen only once. The chain joins TRBV18 to TRBJ1-4; tentatively, D is TRBD1 (6 bases). The V gene lost 6 bases and the J gene lost 5 bases, with 10 bases spanning the gap. CDR1 and CDR2 (germline): KGHSH, LQKENI. The CDR3 totals 13 residues. The CDR3, as DNA: TGTGCCAGCTCTGTTACAGGGAATGAAAAACTGTTTTTT. Translating gives CASSVTGNEKLFF.

The chain links TRBV18 to TRBJ1-1; D remains ambiguous. Trimming removed 6 bases at V and 1 base at J, with 6 bases between. The length of the CDR3 is 12 residues. The germline V gene has CDR1 KGHSH and CDR2 LQKENI. CDR3 loop: CASSSGNTEAFF. The CDR3 DNA is TGTGCCAGCTCCTCGGGGAACACTGAAGCTTTCTTT.

The chain recombines TRBV11-1 with TRBJ2-3, with TRBD2 matching over 11 bases. The CDR3 spans 17 residues. With V trimmed by 5 bases and J by 4 bases, 11 bases remained unmatched. Germline CDR1 and CDR2: SGHAT and FQDESV (reference sequence). The chain's CDR3 is CASSRSLAGGGADTQYF. For the CDR3, the DNA is TGTGCCAGCAGCCGAAGCCTAGCGGGAGGAGGGGCAGATACGCAGTATTTT.

Only a few counts were recorded for this clone. The chain is built from TRBV6-1 and TRBJ2-5; tentative D call: TRBD1 (5 bases). In germline, CDR1 is MNHNS, CDR2 SASEGT. The CDR3 totals 15 residues. Trimming stripped 2 bases from V and 5 bases from J, with 15 bases between. The CDR3 coding sequence is TGTGCCAGCAGTGAATCTCTAGTGAAGGGGGAGACCCAGTACTTC. It translates to CASSESLVKGETQYF.

The chain is built from TRBV5-6 and TRBJ2-5; D perhaps matches TRBD1 (6 bases). The CDR3 consists of 17 residues. The germline V gene has CDR1 SGHDT and CDR2 YYEEEE. V lost 3 bases and J 0 bases, leaving 18 bases between the germline ends. CDR3 amino acids: CASSWRPDSGYQETQYF. The CDR3 bases are TGTGCCAGCAGCTGGCGTCCGGACAGCGGATACCAAGAGACCCAGTACTTC.

The V and J genes are TRBV7-7 and TRBJ2-1; 7 bases fit TRBD1. The germline gives CDR1 SSHAT, CDR2 FNYEAQ (reference sequence). V gave up 5 bases and J gave up 6 bases; unmatched junction bases: 4. This CDR3 has 13 amino acids. The CDR3 DNA reads as TGTGCCAGCAGCCCCGGGACAGTCAATGAGCAGTTCTTC. It translates to CASSPGTVNEQFF.

V is TRBV5-1 and J is TRBJ2-5; D possibly corresponds to TRBD1 (7 bases). Trimming shortened V by 4 bases and J by 5 bases, and 15 bases separated the two germline ends. CDR1 is SGHRS and CDR2 is YFSETQ in the germline V gene. The CDR3 extends over 14 amino acids. This chain's CDR3 is CASSASAGGETQYF. Written as DNA, the CDR3 is TGCGCCAGCAGCGCCTCGGCAGGGGGGGAGACCCAGTACTTC.

The chain is built from TRBV9 and TRBJ2-6, with a tentative D call TRBD1 (6 bases). The ends were cut back, 3 bases at V and 4 bases at J, with 17 bases in the middle. This CDR3 is 17 amino acids long. CDR1 SGDLS and CDR2 YYNGEE come from the germline V gene. CDR3 nucleotide sequence: TGTGCCAGCAGCGAAGCTACAGGGAGTCTGGGGGCCAACGTCCTGACTTTC. It yields the protein CASSEATGSLGANVLTF.